The 4 T cell receptor beta chains in this list originate from one sample, sequenced in a study of cytomegalovirus exposure and HLA in healthy donors. PCR involved 60 Vbeta and 13 Jbeta primers. TCRdb's copy holds only in-frame clones and misses some; the assay was immunoSEQ multiplex PCR. This repertoire includes about 88,000 clones. Source material: PBMCs. The receptors were sampled from a girl aged 10 to 17 in good health and CMV-seropositive.

The rearrangement links TRBV5-4 to TRBJ2-6; D not resolved. Germline V gene sequence: CDR1 SGHNT, CDR2 YYREEE (reference sequence). V shed 1 base and J shed 2 bases, with 7 bases lying between them. CDR3 length equals 15 residues. The CDR3: CASSLRQAGANVLTF. For the CDR3, the DNA is TGTGCCAGCAGCTTGCGGCAGGCTGGGGCCAACGTCCTGACTTTC.

The rearrangement uses TRBV29-1 and TRBJ2-7; 7 bases fit TRBD1. CDR1 SQVTM and CDR2 ANQGSEA come from the germline V gene. The V gene end was trimmed by 7 bases and the J gene end by 5 bases; junction bases not matched to a gene: 8. The CDR3 is made up of 12 amino acids. CDR3 nucleotide sequence: TGCAGCGCGACAGGGAACGACGACGAGCAGTACTTC. Translated, it gives CSATGNDDEQYF.

The V and J genes are TRBV5-4 and TRBJ1-1; no reliable D call. This CDR3 contains 13 residues. Looked up from germline, CDR1 is SGHNT and CDR2 is YYREEE (reference sequence). The germline V and J ends were trimmed by 1 base and 4 bases, with 8 bases remaining between them. CDR3 loop: CASSLSFSTEAFF. CDR3 in DNA: TGTGCCAGCAGCTTGTCTTTCTCCACTGAAGCTTTCTTT.

This rearrangement joins TRBV6-5 to TRBJ2-5; D gene unclear. V was shortened by 6 bases and J by 5 bases, with 7 bases between the two germline ends. The length of the CDR3 is 11 residues. CDR1 and CDR2 from the germline V gene are MNHEY and SVGAGI. CDR3 amino acids: CASRTRETQYF. The CDR3 DNA follows: TGTGCCAGCAGAACGAGGGAGACCCAGTACTTC.